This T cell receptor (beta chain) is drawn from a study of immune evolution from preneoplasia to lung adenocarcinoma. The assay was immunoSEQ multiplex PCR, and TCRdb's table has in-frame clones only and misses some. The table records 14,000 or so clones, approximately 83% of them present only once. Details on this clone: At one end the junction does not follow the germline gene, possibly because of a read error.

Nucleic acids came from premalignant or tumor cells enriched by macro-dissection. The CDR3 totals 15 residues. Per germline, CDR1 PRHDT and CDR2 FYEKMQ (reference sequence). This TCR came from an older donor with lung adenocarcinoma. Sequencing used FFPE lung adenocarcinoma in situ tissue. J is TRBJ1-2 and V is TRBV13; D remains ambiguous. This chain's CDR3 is CANSPFLTQINGYTF. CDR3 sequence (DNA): TGTGCCAACAGCCCGTTCTTGACACAGATAAATGGCTACACCTTC.